This record concerns one T cell receptor (beta chain) sequence. The source of the sample is a study of Ad26.COV2.S vaccination and SARS-CoV-2 variants. The CDR3 extends over 13 amino acids. V gave up 7 bases and J gave up 4 bases, with 13 bases separating them. Generated by immunoSEQ multiplex PCR, the TCRdb table keeps only in-frame clones and is missing some. The data show about 460,000 clones, with 89% seen just once and 1.5% to 2% held by the top ten. Treatment: around 19 received Ad26.COV2.S at low or high dose, single or two shots; roughly five received placebo; per-sample allocation not given. Repertoires come from day 63 after the first vaccine or placebo injection.

V gene TRBV23-1 combines with J gene TRBJ1-2, with D uncertain. TRBV23-1 is an ORF, and what it does is uncertain. The starting material was peripheral blood, obtained in a trial of Ad26.COV2.S vaccine versus placebo. The TCR originated in a person between 18 and 65 years old who received the Ad26.COV2.S COVID-19 vaccine or a placebo. CDR3 in amino acids: CASNTQKPYGYTF. CDR3 nucleotides: TGCGCCAGCAATACACAGAAACCCTATGGCTACACCTTC.